Listed below are T cell receptor beta chains from one sample, sequenced in a study of T cell responses to AZD1222 COVID-19 vaccine. The data were produced by immunoSEQ multiplex PCR, yet TCRdb's version contains in-frame clones alone and is incomplete. The sample yields about 62,000 clones, over 85% seen once. This sample comprised peripheral blood, obtained on day 0 of AZD1222 vaccination. These receptors all stem from an adult in good health. The CDR3 runs from the conserved cysteine through the conserved F or W. The D gene is left open where the match is weak. The size entry is marked missing in some rows and otherwise reads once, few, many or a size class.

CDR3 length: 15
J gene: TRBJ1-5
D gene: TRBD1
clone size: -
V gene: TRBV19
CDR3 protein: CASSIGGQGGQPQHF
CDR3 DNA: TGTGCCAGTAGTATAGGTGGACAGGGTGGGCAGCCCCAGCATTTT

CDR3 length: 13
J gene: TRBJ2-5
D gene: -
clone size: -
V gene: TRBV2
CDR3 protein: CASFPGISGAQYF
CDR3 DNA: TGTGCCAGCTTCCCGGGAATCTCGGGGGCCCAGTACTTC

CDR3 length: 13
J gene: TRBJ1-2
D gene: -
clone size: -
V gene: TRBV7-9
CDR3 protein: CASSSRAGYGYTF
CDR3 DNA: TGTGCCAGCAGCTCCAGGGCCGGCTATGGCTACACCTTC

CDR3 length: 14
J gene: TRBJ1-4
D gene: -
clone size: -
V gene: TRBV11-2
CDR3 protein: CASSRGPTSEKLFF
CDR3 DNA: TGTGCCAGCAGCCGAGGCCCTACCAGTGAAAAACTGTTTTTT

CDR3 length: 14
J gene: TRBJ2-3
D gene: -
clone size: -
V gene: TRBV19
CDR3 protein: CASSIDMGTDTQYF
CDR3 DNA: TGTGCCAGTAGTATAGATATGGGCACAGATACGCAGTATTTT

CDR3 length: 15
J gene: TRBJ1-3
D gene: TRBD1
clone size: -
V gene: TRBV19
CDR3 protein: CASTWTGGNGNTIYF
CDR3 DNA: TGTGCCAGTACCTGGACAGGGGGAAATGGAAACACCATATATTTT

CDR3 length: 14
J gene: TRBJ2-2
D gene: TRBD1
clone size: -
V gene: TRBV10-3
CDR3 protein: CANRGQGTTGELFF
CDR3 DNA: TGTGCCAACAGGGGGCAAGGGACCACCGGGGAGCTGTTTTTT

CDR3 length: 11
J gene: TRBJ2-1
D gene: -
clone size: -
V gene: TRBV30
CDR3 protein: CAWKLGDEQFF
CDR3 DNA: TGTGCCTGGAAGCTGGGGGATGAGCAGTTCTTC

CDR3 length: 11
J gene: TRBJ1-2
D gene: TRBD1
clone size: -
V gene: TRBV7-9
CDR3 protein: CASSFDRVHTF
CDR3 DNA: TGTGCCAGCAGCTTCGACAGGGTTCACACCTTC

CDR3 length: 17
J gene: TRBJ2-6
D gene: -
clone size: -
V gene: TRBV5-8
CDR3 protein: CASIRFHPHKVGNVLTF
CDR3 DNA: TGTGCCAGCATACGCTTTCATCCACACAAAGTCGGGAACGTCCTGACTTTC

CDR3 length: 15
J gene: TRBJ2-1
D gene: TRBD2
clone size: once
V gene: TRBV5-1
CDR3 protein: CASSLLAGVNNEQFF
CDR3 DNA: TGCGCCAGCAGCCTGCTAGCGGGGGTAAACAATGAGCAGTTCTTC

CDR3 length: 16
J gene: TRBJ2-3
D gene: TRBD2
clone size: -
V gene: TRBV14
CDR3 protein: CASSQVGGDGLDTQYF
CDR3 DNA: TGTGCCAGCAGCCAAGTTGGGGGGGACGGCCTGGATACGCAGTATTTT

CDR3 length: 13
J gene: TRBJ1-5
D gene: -
clone size: -
V gene: TRBV6-6
CDR3 protein: CATETASNQPQHF
CDR3 DNA: TGTGCCACTGAGACAGCGAGCAATCAGCCCCAGCATTTT

CDR3 length: 14
J gene: TRBJ1-2
D gene: -
clone size: -
V gene: TRBV7-3
CDR3 protein: CASSTNHGDYGYTF
CDR3 DNA: TGTGCCAGCAGCACCAACCACGGGGATTATGGCTACACCTTC

CDR3 length: 14
J gene: TRBJ1-4
D gene: TRBD1
clone size: -
V gene: TRBV5-8
CDR3 protein: CASRAGQRSEKLFF
CDR3 DNA: TGTGCCAGCAGGGCGGGACAGCGGAGTGAAAAACTGTTTTTT

CDR3 length: 16
J gene: TRBJ2-3
D gene: -
clone size: -
V gene: TRBV21-1
CDR3 protein: CASSKGPPGAGDTQYF
CDR3 DNA: TGTGCCAGCAGCAAAGGGCCCCCTGGAGCGGGGGATACGCAGTATTTT

CDR3 length: 13
J gene: TRBJ1-1
D gene: -
clone size: -
V gene: TRBV7-3
CDR3 protein: CASSPVGNTEAFF
CDR3 DNA: TGTGCCAGCAGCCCCGTGGGGAACACTGAAGCTTTCTTT

CDR3 length: 15
J gene: TRBJ2-1
D gene: -
clone size: -
V gene: TRBV7-3
CDR3 protein: CASSLYPTSYNEQFF
CDR3 DNA: TGTGCCAGCAGCTTATACCCAACCTCCTACAATGAGCAGTTCTTC

CDR3 length: 14
J gene: TRBJ1-1
D gene: -
clone size: -
V gene: TRBV5-8
CDR3 protein: CASSSTGGVTEAFF
CDR3 DNA: TGTGCCAGCAGCTCTACGGGGGGGGTTACTGAAGCTTTCTTT

CDR3 length: 14
J gene: TRBJ2-5
D gene: -
clone size: -
V gene: TRBV25-1
CDR3 protein: CASAQGLWQETQYF
CDR3 DNA: TGTGCCAGCGCTCAGGGGCTCTGGCAGGAGACCCAGTACTTC

CDR3 length: 14
J gene: TRBJ1-4
D gene: -
clone size: -
V gene: TRBV14
CDR3 protein: CASSQGGYNEKLFF
CDR3 DNA: TGTGCCAGCAGCCAAGGGGGATACAATGAAAAACTGTTTTTT

CDR3 length: 13
J gene: TRBJ2-5
D gene: -
clone size: -
V gene: TRBV27
CDR3 protein: CASRGHLQETQYF
CDR3 DNA: TGTGCCAGCAGGGGACACCTCCAAGAGACCCAGTACTTC

CDR3 length: 14
J gene: TRBJ2-1
D gene: TRBD2
clone size: -
V gene: TRBV7-3
CDR3 protein: CASSFAGTSDEQFF
CDR3 DNA: TGTGCCAGCAGCTTCGCCGGGACTAGCGATGAGCAGTTCTTC

CDR3 length: 16
J gene: TRBJ1-2
D gene: TRBD1
clone size: -
V gene: TRBV18
CDR3 protein: CASSPLGQGGRGGYTF
CDR3 DNA: TGTGCCAGCTCACCACTGGGACAGGGGGGTCGTGGTGGCTACACCTTC

CDR3 length: 12
J gene: TRBJ1-5
D gene: -
clone size: few
V gene: TRBV12-3/TRBV12-4
CDR3 protein: CASSTNNQPQHF
CDR3 DNA: TGTGCCAGCAGCACGAACAATCAGCCCCAGCATTTT

CDR3 length: 16
J gene: TRBJ2-3
D gene: TRBD2
clone size: once
V gene: TRBV4-1
CDR3 protein: CASSRHSGGVGDTQYF
CDR3 DNA: TGCGCCAGCAGCCGTCATAGCGGGGGGGTCGGAGATACGCAGTATTTT

CDR3 length: 10
J gene: TRBJ1-2
D gene: -
clone size: -
V gene: TRBV30
CDR3 protein: CAWHQGSYTF
CDR3 DNA: TGTGCCTGGCATCAGGGGAGCTACACCTTC

CDR3 length: 14
J gene: TRBJ1-4
D gene: -
clone size: -
V gene: TRBV6-5
CDR3 protein: CASSRTDPGEKLFF
CDR3 DNA: TGTGCCAGCAGTCGAACGGACCCAGGGGAAAAACTGTTTTTT

CDR3 length: 15
J gene: TRBJ2-2
D gene: -
clone size: few
V gene: TRBV3-1/TRBV3-2
CDR3 protein: CASSQGGAGTGELFF
CDR3 DNA: TGTGCCAGCAGCCAAGGGGGGGCCGGGACCGGGGAGCTGTTTTTT

CDR3 length: 16
J gene: TRBJ2-3
D gene: TRBD2
clone size: -
V gene: TRBV10-3
CDR3 protein: CAIAYPTSGGTDTQYF
CDR3 DNA: TGTGCCATCGCTTACCCGACTAGCGGGGGCACAGATACGCAGTATTTT

CDR3 length: 13
J gene: TRBJ1-5
D gene: TRBD1
clone size: once
V gene: TRBV2
CDR3 protein: CASRQGEDQPQHF
CDR3 DNA: TGTGCCAGCAGACAGGGGGAAGATCAGCCCCAGCATTTT

CDR3 length: 14
J gene: TRBJ1-6
D gene: -
clone size: -
V gene: TRBV2
CDR3 protein: CASTPRAPNSPLHF
CDR3 DNA: TGTGCCAGCACCCCACGGGCACCTAATTCACCCCTCCACTTT

CDR3 length: 16
J gene: TRBJ2-4
D gene: -
clone size: -
V gene: TRBV4-1
CDR3 protein: CASSQDQTLAKNIQYF
CDR3 DNA: TGCGCCAGCAGCCAAGATCAGACTCTAGCCAAAAACATTCAGTACTTC

CDR3 length: 14
J gene: TRBJ2-5
D gene: TRBD2
clone size: -
V gene: TRBV5-1
CDR3 protein: CASRTSGGPGTQYF
CDR3 DNA: TGCGCCAGTAGGACTAGCGGGGGTCCGGGGACCCAGTACTTC

CDR3 length: 11
J gene: TRBJ2-1
D gene: -
clone size: few
V gene: TRBV12-3/TRBV12-4
CDR3 protein: CASRDYNEQFF
CDR3 DNA: TGTGCCAGCAGAGACTACAATGAGCAGTTCTTC

CDR3 length: 15
J gene: TRBJ2-1
D gene: TRBD2
clone size: -
V gene: TRBV3-1/TRBV3-2
CDR3 protein: CASSQGGTSEREQFF
CDR3 DNA: TGTGCCAGCAGCCAAGGAGGGACTAGCGAGAGAGAGCAGTTCTTC

CDR3 length: 14
J gene: TRBJ2-3
D gene: -
clone size: -
V gene: TRBV9
CDR3 protein: CASSANRGAGGQYF
CDR3 DNA: TGTGCCAGCAGCGCCAACCGCGGGGCGGGTGGGCAGTATTTT

CDR3 length: 13
J gene: TRBJ1-2
D gene: -
clone size: -
V gene: TRBV30
CDR3 protein: CARGQGNNYGYTF
CDR3 DNA: TGTGCCCGGGGGCAGGGCAATAACTATGGCTACACCTTC

CDR3 length: 15
J gene: TRBJ1-4
D gene: -
clone size: -
V gene: TRBV2
CDR3 protein: CASSETARVNEKLFF
CDR3 DNA: TGTGCCAGCAGTGAGACAGCCCGAGTGAATGAAAAACTGTTTTTT

CDR3 length: 14
J gene: TRBJ1-2
D gene: -
clone size: -
V gene: TRBV19
CDR3 protein: CASSREGTGYGYTF
CDR3 DNA: TGTGCCAGTAGTCGGGAGGGTACAGGGTATGGCTACACCTTC

CDR3 length: 14
J gene: TRBJ1-4
D gene: TRBD1
clone size: -
V gene: TRBV19
CDR3 protein: CASSPGTGGEKLFF
CDR3 DNA: TGTGCCAGTAGCCCTGGGACAGGGGGTGAAAAACTGTTTTTT

CDR3 length: 13
J gene: TRBJ2-2
D gene: -
clone size: once
V gene: TRBV6-4
CDR3 protein: CASSPQGTGELFF
CDR3 DNA: TGTGCCAGCAGCCCCCAGGGCACCGGGGAGCTGTTTTTT

CDR3 length: 17
J gene: TRBJ1-3
D gene: TRBD1
clone size: -
V gene: TRBV5-1
CDR3 protein: CASSLLTGGLSGNTIYF
CDR3 DNA: TGCGCCAGCAGCCTCTTGACAGGGGGACTCTCTGGAAACACCATATATTTT

CDR3 length: 16
J gene: TRBJ1-2
D gene: TRBD1
clone size: once
V gene: TRBV24-1
CDR3 protein: CATSVDDRDPIGGYTF
CDR3 DNA: TGTGCCACCAGTGTTGATGACAGGGACCCGATAGGGGGCTACACCTTC

CDR3 length: 13
J gene: TRBJ1-5
D gene: -
clone size: -
V gene: TRBV11-2
CDR3 protein: CASSLQTNQPQHF
CDR3 DNA: TGTGCCAGCAGCTTACAGACGAATCAGCCCCAGCATTTT

CDR3 length: 14
J gene: TRBJ2-7
D gene: TRBD2
clone size: -
V gene: TRBV7-8
CDR3 protein: CASSFRSGGSVQYF
CDR3 DNA: TGTGCCAGCAGCTTTCGGAGCGGGGGGTCAGTGCAGTACTTC

CDR3 length: 13
J gene: TRBJ1-6
D gene: -
clone size: -
V gene: TRBV4-1
CDR3 protein: CATAVVYNSPLHF
CDR3 DNA: TGCGCCACGGCTGTGGTGTATAATTCACCCCTCCACTTT

CDR3 length: 13
J gene: TRBJ2-7
D gene: -
clone size: -
V gene: TRBV12-3/TRBV12-4
CDR3 protein: CASSLRGSYEQYF
CDR3 DNA: TGTGCCAGCAGTCTCAGGGGCTCCTACGAGCAGTACTTC

CDR3 length: 15
J gene: TRBJ1-4
D gene: -
clone size: -
V gene: TRBV27
CDR3 protein: CASSSLGGGNEKLFF
CDR3 DNA: TGTGCCAGCAGTTCTTTGGGCGGGGGGAATGAAAAACTGTTTTTT

CDR3 length: 13
J gene: TRBJ2-5
D gene: -
clone size: -
V gene: TRBV11-3
CDR3 protein: CASSTQGTETQYF
CDR3 DNA: TGTGCCAGCAGCACCCAGGGGACGGAGACCCAGTACTTC

CDR3 length: 14
J gene: TRBJ1-6
D gene: TRBD1
clone size: -
V gene: TRBV30
CDR3 protein: CAWGRGQGRSPLHF
CDR3 DNA: TGTGCCTGGGGACGTGGACAGGGGAGATCACCCCTCCACTTT

CDR3 length: 13
J gene: TRBJ2-3
D gene: -
clone size: -
V gene: TRBV5-6
CDR3 protein: CASSVWSTDTQYF
CDR3 DNA: TGTGCCAGCAGCGTCTGGTCCACAGATACGCAGTATTTT

CDR3 length: 12
J gene: TRBJ1-2
D gene: TRBD1
clone size: once
V gene: TRBV3-1/TRBV3-2
CDR3 protein: CASSQGQGDYTF
CDR3 DNA: TGTGCCAGCAGCCAGGGACAGGGAGATTACACCTTC